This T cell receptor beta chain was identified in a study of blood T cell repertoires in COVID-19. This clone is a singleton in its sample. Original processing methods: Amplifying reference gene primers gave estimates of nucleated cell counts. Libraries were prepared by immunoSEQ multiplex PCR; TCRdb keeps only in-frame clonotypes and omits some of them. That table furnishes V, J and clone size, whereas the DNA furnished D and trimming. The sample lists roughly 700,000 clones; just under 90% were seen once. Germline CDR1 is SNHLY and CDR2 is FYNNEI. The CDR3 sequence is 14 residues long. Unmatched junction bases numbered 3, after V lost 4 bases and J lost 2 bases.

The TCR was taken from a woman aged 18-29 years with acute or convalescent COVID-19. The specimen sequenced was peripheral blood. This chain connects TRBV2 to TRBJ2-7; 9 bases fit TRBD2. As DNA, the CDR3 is TGTGCCAGCAGTGTTAGCGGGGGTCCCTACGAGCAGTACTTC. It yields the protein CASSVSGGPYEQYF. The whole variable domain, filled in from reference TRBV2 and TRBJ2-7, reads EPEVTQTPSHQVTQMGQEVILRCVPISNHLYFYWYRQILGQKVEFLVSFYNNEISEKSEIFDDQFSVERPDGSNFTLKIRSTKLEDSAMYFCASSVSGGPYEQYFGPGTRLTVT.